The 19 T cell receptor beta chains reported below all come from one sample, sequenced in a study of OX40 agonist ivuxolimab in advanced cancers. Sequencing used immunoSEQ multiplex PCR; TCRdb keeps in-frame clones, though not all of them. The sample lists tens of thousands of clones, about 88% occurring once. Sample: CD4+ or CD8+ T cells sorted from blood, taken in a trial of the OX40 agonist ivuxolimab. These receptors all stem from an adult with an advanced solid tumor such as melanoma, head and neck, liver or kidney cancer.

This chain joins TRBV7-2 and TRBJ2-7, with 7 nucleotides matching TRBD2. CDR1 and CDR2 from the germline V gene are SGHTA and FQGNSA. Germline trimming cut 4 bases from V and 3 bases from J; bases unmatched to any gene: 9. The CDR3 runs 15 residues. CDR3 bases: TGTGCCAGCAGCTCTTCTAGCGGCCAAATCTACGAGCAGTACTTC. Residues: CASSSSSGQIYEQYF.

This clone was detected only a few times. V is TRBV6-5 and J is TRBJ1-5; no firm D call. V was trimmed by 6 bases and J by 1 base, leaving 13 bases between them. This CDR3 spans 15 amino acids. The germline gives CDR1 MNHEY, CDR2 SVGAGI. The CDR3, as DNA: TGTGCCAGCAGCCCCTTGGGGAGAAGCAATCAGCCCCAGCATTTT. As protein: CASSPLGRSNQPQHF.

V is TRBV28 and J is TRBJ1-1; the D gene is possibly TRBD1 (5 bases). CDR1 is MDHEN and CDR2 is SYDVKM in the germline V gene. The CDR3 sequence is 16 residues long. V lost 6 bases and J 0 bases, leaving 17 bases between the germline ends. CDR3 in amino acids: CASSYIGTEMNTEAFF. The CDR3 nucleotides are TGTGCCAGCAGCTATATCGGGACGGAAATGAACACTGAAGCTTTCTTT.

The rearrangement links TRBV14 to TRBJ1-4, with D tentatively TRBD1 (5 bases). The CDR3 has 14 residues. Germline CDR1 SGHDN, CDR2 FVKESK. V was clipped by 0 bases and J by 6 bases, with 8 bases between them. The CDR3 nucleotides are TGTGCCAGCAGCCAAGAATTGACAGATGAAAAACTGTTTTTT. Amino acids: CASSQELTDEKLFF. Full variable domain (missing parts from reference TRBV14 and TRBJ1-4): EAGVTQFPSHSVIEKGQTVTLRCDPISGHDNLYWYRRVMGKEIKFLLHFVKESKQDESGMPNNRFLAERTGGTYSTLKVQPAELEDSGVYFCASSQELTDEKLFFGSGTQLSVL.

The chain links TRBV10-3 to TRBJ2-1; D perhaps matches TRBD1 (6 bases). The V gene lost 3 bases and the J gene lost 0 bases, with 15 bases spanning the gap. Germline CDR1 and CDR2: ENHRY and SYGVKD. This CDR3 is 17 amino acids long. The CDR3 loop reads CAISDLKTGSSYNEQFF. The DNA of the CDR3 is TGTGCCATCAGTGATTTGAAGACAGGCAGCTCCTACAATGAGCAGTTCTTC.

The genes are TRBV28 and TRBJ1-5; D may be TRBD1 (6 bases). CDR3 size: 14 residues. Germline CDR1 reads MDHEN; CDR2 reads SYDVKM. The germline V and J ends were trimmed by 5 bases and 4 bases, with 12 bases remaining between them. CDR3 nucleotide sequence: TGTGCCAGCAGTCGACAGGTTAGGAATCAGCCCCAGCATTTT. Protein: CASSRQVRNQPQHF.

V usage is TRBV30 and J usage is TRBJ1-5; no reliable D call. Trimming took off 4 bases at V and 5 bases at J, with 15 bases between the two ends. The CDR3 contains 14 residues. Germline CDR1 is GTSNPN and CDR2 is SVGIG (reference sequence). CDR3 loop: CAWNSDPRDQPQHF. CDR3 coding DNA: TGTGCCTGGAACTCCGATCCTAGGGATCAGCCCCAGCATTTT.

The V gene is TRBV18, the J gene TRBJ2-7; 9 nucleotides agree with TRBD1. With V trimmed by 2 bases and J by 5 bases, 4 bases remained unmatched. Germline assignment: CDR1 KGHSH and CDR2 LQKENI. The CDR3 has 14 amino acids. As DNA, the CDR3 is TGTGCCAGCTCACCAGGGACAGGGTTCAACGAGCAGTACTTC. This codes for CASSPGTGFNEQYF.

CDR3 sequence (DNA): TGCGCCAGCAGTCAATCGGTCTATGGCTGCTGCCCGAACACCGGGGAGCTGTTTTTT. Translation: CASSQSVYGCCPNTGELFF. This sequence joins TRBV23-1 and TRBJ2-2, with unresolved D. TRBV23-1 is designated an ORF whose function remains uncertain. Trimming shortened V by 0 bases and J by 0 bases, and 17 bases separated the two germline ends. This CDR3 is 19 amino acids long.

The J gene is TRBJ2-2, the V gene TRBV18; unclear D gene. Deletions cut 6 bases from V and 0 bases from J, with 14 bases between. The CDR3 contains 16 residues. Germline-derived CDR1 and CDR2 are KGHSH and LQKENI. In DNA form, the CDR3 reads TGTGCCAGCTCCCCAAGCCGCCCTTCGAACACCGGGGAGCTGTTTTTT. Translated: CASSPSRPSNTGELFF.

The V call is TRBV6-1, the J call TRBJ1-6; 10 nucleotides align to TRBD1. The V and J ends lost 6 bases and 4 bases, in that order; junction bases with no gene match: 3. The CDR3 spans 15 residues. The germline gives CDR1 MNHNS, CDR2 SASEGT. CDR3 in DNA: TGTGCCAGCAGCGGACAGGGGGAATATAATTCACCCCTCCACTTT. As protein: CASSGQGEYNSPLHF.

CDR3 residues: CASSPGGYQPQHF. The CDR3 DNA is TGTGCCAGCAGCCCAGGGGGCTACCAGCCCCAGCATTTT. J is TRBJ1-5 and V is TRBV7-8; the match to TRBD1 covers 8 bases. Germline trimming cut 5 bases from V and 7 bases from J; bases unmatched to any gene: 4. Germline CDR1 and CDR2: SGHVS and FQNEAQ. CDR3 size: 13 residues.

V usage is TRBV6-5 and J usage is TRBJ1-1, with 9 bases aligning to TRBD1. The germline V gene encodes CDR1 MNHEY and CDR2 SVGAGI. With 8 bases clipped from V and 7 bases from J, the junction kept 8 bases outside the gene matches. This CDR3 has 13 amino acids. The chain's CDR3 is CASRPGQGFEAFF. CDR3 nucleotide sequence: TGTGCCAGCCGACCGGGACAGGGATTTGAAGCTTTCTTT.

Comment on this clone: Other nucleotide sequences from this sample produce the same CDR3. V and J are TRBV7-9 and TRBJ1-1; D unresolved. V lost 5 bases and J lost 1, with 8 bases in between. Per the germline V gene, CDR1 is SEHNR and CDR2 is FQNEAQ (reference sequence). This CDR3 comprises 13 residues. The CDR3 nucleotides are TGTGCCAGCAGCCCCCGCGGGAACACTGAAGCTTTCTTT. It specifies CASSPRGNTEAFF.

This rearrangement joins TRBV5-8 to TRBJ2-3, with D hard to call. V was cut by 0 bases and J by 5 bases, with 13 bases left in between. Germline V CDR1 and CDR2: SGHTS, YDEGEE. The CDR3 has 15 residues. The CDR3 DNA sequence: TGTGCCAGCAGCTTGGTAGTGGTTACCGGAGATACGCAGTATTTT. This codes for CASSLVVVTGDTQYF.

The V call is TRBV23-1, the J call TRBJ2-1; D possibly corresponds to TRBD1 (5 bases). TRBV23-1 is annotated as an ORF whose role is uncertain. V shed 2 bases and J shed 7 bases, with 9 bases lying between them. The CDR3 extends over 13 amino acids. CDR3 DNA: TGCGCCAGCAGTCAAGACAGTAGGAATGAGCAGTTCTTC. Translating gives CASSQDSRNEQFF.

By its share, this clone is medium-sized (0.01 to 0.1%). This chain uses TRBV6-6 with TRBJ2-4, with TRBD2 as a possible D gene (6 bases). The germline gives CDR1 MNHNY, CDR2 SVGAGI (reference sequence). The CDR3 has 15 amino acids. Trimming cost V 6 bases and J 1 base, with 13 bases left between them. This chain's CDR3 is CASSPERVAKNIQYF. The DNA for the CDR3 is TGTGCCAGCAGCCCCGAGCGGGTGGCCAAAAACATTCAGTACTTC.

The V call is TRBV30, the J call TRBJ1-4; 7 nucleotides line up with TRBD1. V lost 1 base, J lost 4 bases, and 6 bases stayed unmatched. Germline V lookup: CDR1 GTSNPN, CDR2 SVGIG (reference sequence). CDR3 length equals 15 residues. The CDR3 DNA reads as TGTGCCTGGAGTGAAGGACAGGCGGGTAATGAAAAACTGTTTTTT. It codes for CAWSEGQAGNEKLFF. The variable domain in full, completed from reference TRBV30 and TRBJ1-4, reads SQTIHQWPATLVQPVGSPLSLECTVEGTSNPNLYWYRQAAGRGLQLLFYSVGIGQISSEVPQNLSASRPQDRQFILSSKKLLLSDSGFYLCAWSEGQAGNEKLFFGSGTQLSVL.

The CDR3 is CASSKDGTVNEQYF. CDR3 nucleotides: TGTGCCAGCAGCAAAGATGGGACAGTGAATGAGCAGTACTTC. This chain joins TRBV21-1 and TRBJ2-7; no DNA check was done on the table's D call, TRBD1. TRBV21-1 is shown as a pseudogene. This CDR3 has 14 residues.